Each of the 18 T cell receptor beta chains below was sequenced from the same sample in a study of blood T cell repertoires in COVID-19. Produced via immunoSEQ multiplex PCR; TCRdb's table is partial and in-frame only. The top ten hold over 2% of the sample, which has a few hundred thousand clones, approximately 90% seen once. The sequenced material came from peripheral blood. All receptors come from a woman between 45 and 60 years old who had recovered from COVID-19.

The J gene is TRBJ1-1, the V gene TRBV19, with TRBD1 matching 7 bases. Germline V gene lookup returns CDR1 LNHDA and CDR2 SQIVND (reference sequence). V trimming: 4 bases; J trimming: 6 bases; junction bases outside the gene matches: 8. CDR3 length equals 14 residues. This chain's CDR3 is CASSTRQGGPEAFF. CDR3 in DNA: TGTGCCAGTAGTACGAGACAGGGAGGACCTGAAGCTTTCTTT.

The chain combines TRBV6-1 with TRBJ2-1; 8 bases are a match to TRBD2. Per germline, CDR1 MNHNS and CDR2 SASEGT. The CDR3 runs 15 residues. Trimming took 1 base from V and 7 from J; bases not matched to a gene: 6. The chain's CDR3 is CASSEGLALMNEQFF. In DNA form, the CDR3 reads TGTGCCAGCAGTGAAGGACTAGCGTTAATGAATGAGCAGTTCTTC.

V gene TRBV2 combines with J gene TRBJ1-1; D call uncertain. This CDR3 has 12 amino acids. Germline-derived CDR1 and CDR2 are SNHLY and FYNNEI. The ends were cut back, 3 bases at V and 8 bases at J, with 10 bases in the middle. CDR3: CASSDASAEAFF. CDR3 DNA sequence: TGTGCCAGCAGTGATGCGAGCGCAGAAGCTTTCTTT.

V and J are TRBV20-1 and TRBJ2-5; maybe TRBD2 (5 bases). This CDR3 is built from 11 residues. V was cut by 5 bases and J by 1 base, with 5 bases left in between. From germline, CDR1 is DFQATT and CDR2 SNEGSKA (reference sequence). CDR3 in DNA: TGCAGTGCTGGGAGCCAAGAGACCCAGTACTTC. It is translated as CSAGSQETQYF.

A few counts support this clone. One junction end disagrees with the germline gene, perhaps due to a read error. The chain couples TRBV7-2 to TRBJ2-2; 10 nucleotides line up with TRBD2. The CDR3 consists of 15 residues. CDR1 and CDR2 from the germline V gene are SGHTA and FQGNSA. In DNA form, the CDR3 reads TGTGCCAGCAGCATAGCTAGCGGGAGAACCGGGGAGCTGTTTTTT. As protein: CASSIASGRTGELFF.

The CDR3 loop reads CASGGRRTYNEQFF. CDR3 nucleotide sequence: TGTGCCAGCGGGGGCCGGAGAACCTACAATGAGCAGTTCTTC. The rearrangement joins TRBV6-8 to TRBJ2-1; D perhaps matches TRBD1 (6 bases). The V and J ends lost 8 bases and 2 bases respectively, with 13 bases between them. CDR3 length equals 14 residues. Germline V gene lookup returns CDR1 MNHGY and CDR2 SAAAGT.

CDR3 in DNA: TGTGCCTGCACGACACTGAACACTGAAGCTTTCTTT. This codes for CACTTLNTEAFF. The chain joins TRBV30 to TRBJ1-1; D is undetermined. This CDR3 has 12 residues. Germline V CDR1 and CDR2: GTSNPN, SVGIG (reference sequence). The V end was cut by 6 bases, the J end by 0 bases, with 8 bases between.

The chain recombines TRBV5-5 with TRBJ2-2; D is perhaps TRBD1 (6 bases). Germline assignment: CDR1 SGHKS and CDR2 YYEKEE (reference sequence). The CDR3 extends over 15 amino acids. Between the trimmed V and J ends, which lost 0 bases and 6 bases, there was a span of 12 bases. CDR3 sequence (DNA): TGTGCCAGCAGCTTGGGCCAGGGGATCCCCGGGGAGCTGTTTTTT. Encoded protein: CASSLGQGIPGELFF.

This chain connects TRBV5-5 to TRBJ2-5; unclear D gene. Germline V gene lookup returns CDR1 SGHKS and CDR2 YYEKEE (reference sequence). The length of the CDR3 is 14 residues. The V and J ends lost 2 bases and 2 bases respectively, with 10 bases between them. The CDR3 spells CASSFGGFQETQYF. DNA for the CDR3: TGTGCCAGCAGCTTTGGCGGATTTCAAGAGACCCAGTACTTC.

The rearrangement links TRBV28 to TRBJ1-1; D is unclear. The CDR3 contains 12 residues. Looked up from germline, CDR1 is MDHEN and CDR2 is SYDVKM. Trimming removed 3 bases at V and 11 bases at J, with 13 bases between. CDR3 region: CASSLMTRIAFF. The CDR3 DNA is TGTGCCAGCAGTTTGATGACGAGGATTGCTTTCTTT.

The chain combines TRBV7-2 with TRBJ1-4, with unresolved D. CDR1 SGHTA and CDR2 FQGNSA come from the germline V gene. The ends were cut back, 0 bases at V and 8 bases at J, with 10 bases in the middle. The CDR3 length is 14 residues. The CDR3 reads CASSLAEYTEKLFF. CDR3 coding DNA: TGTGCCAGCAGCTTAGCAGAGTATACCGAAAAACTGTTTTTT.

DNA of the CDR3: TGTGCCAGCAGCGCCCAGCGGGGTCAGCAGTTCTTC. This translates into CASSAQRGQQFF. The gene calls are TRBV9 and TRBJ2-1; 7 nucleotides line up with TRBD2. With 3 bases clipped from V and 11 bases from J, the junction kept 5 bases outside the gene matches. The CDR3 length is 12 residues. Germline lookup yields CDR1 SGDLS and CDR2 YYNGEE. Combining the CDR3 with reference TRBV9 and TRBJ2-1 gives the whole variable domain DSGVTQTPKHLITATGQRVTLRCSPRSGDLSVYWYQQSLDQGLQFLIQYYNGEERAKGNILERFSAQQFPDLHSELNLSSLELGDSALYFCASSAQRGQQFFGPGTRLTVL.

This sequence joins TRBV18 and TRBJ2-7, with TRBD2 identical over 7 bases. With V trimmed by 2 bases and J by 1 base, 5 bases remained unmatched. The CDR3 runs 15 residues. Germline-derived CDR1 and CDR2 are KGHSH and LQKENI. The CDR3 here is CASSPSSGVSYEQYF. The DNA of the CDR3 is TGTGCCAGCTCACCAAGCAGCGGGGTTTCCTACGAGCAGTACTTC.

The V gene is TRBV11-3, the J gene TRBJ1-3; possible D gene TRBD1, 5 bases. CDR1 and CDR2 from the germline V gene are SGHNT and YENEEA. Deletions cut 1 base from V and 2 bases from J, with 6 bases between. The CDR3 has 14 amino acids. CDR3 sequence reads: CASSLAGTGNTIYF. DNA of the CDR3: TGTGCCAGCAGCTTAGCAGGGACTGGAAACACCATATATTTT.

V is TRBV18 and J is TRBJ2-7, with D perhaps matching TRBD2 (6 bases). The CDR3 extends over 18 amino acids. The germline gives CDR1 KGHSH, CDR2 LQKENI. The V and J ends lost 0 bases and 2 bases respectively, with 20 bases between them. DNA for the CDR3: TGTGCCAGCTCACCACCGGATGGGAGGAGGGGCGAAACCTACGAGCAGTACTTC. Protein sequence: CASSPPDGRRGETYEQYF.

CDR3 in amino acids: CASSIGGRGNIQYF. In DNA form, the CDR3 reads TGTGCCAGTAGTATAGGCGGGCGCGGAAACATTCAGTACTTC. J is TRBJ2-4 and V is TRBV19; D is possibly TRBD2 (5 bases). The CDR3 covers 14 residues. V was clipped by 1 base and J by 6 bases, with 10 bases between them. Germline loops: CDR1 LNHDA, CDR2 SQIVND (reference sequence).

J is TRBJ1-5 and V is TRBV6-2 or TRBV6-3, with unresolved D. CDR1 and CDR2 from the germline V gene are MNHEY and SVGEGT. The V end lost 5 bases, the J end lost 1 base, and 12 bases lay between the germline ends. The CDR3 sequence is 15 residues long. The CDR3 here is CASSLSGASNQPQHF. In nucleotides, the CDR3 is TGTGCCAGCAGTCTGTCCGGTGCGAGCAATCAGCCCCAGCATTTT.

The chain recombines TRBV7-3 with TRBJ2-7; D is perhaps TRBD2 (7 bases). Germline loops: CDR1 SGHTA, CDR2 FQGTGA. This CDR3 region has 14 residues. Trimming took 4 bases from V and 7 from J, leaving 17 bases between them. The CDR3 spells CASSSQGGWKEQYF. CDR3 bases: TGTGCCAGCAGCTCACAGGGAGGGTGGAAAGAGCAGTACTTC.